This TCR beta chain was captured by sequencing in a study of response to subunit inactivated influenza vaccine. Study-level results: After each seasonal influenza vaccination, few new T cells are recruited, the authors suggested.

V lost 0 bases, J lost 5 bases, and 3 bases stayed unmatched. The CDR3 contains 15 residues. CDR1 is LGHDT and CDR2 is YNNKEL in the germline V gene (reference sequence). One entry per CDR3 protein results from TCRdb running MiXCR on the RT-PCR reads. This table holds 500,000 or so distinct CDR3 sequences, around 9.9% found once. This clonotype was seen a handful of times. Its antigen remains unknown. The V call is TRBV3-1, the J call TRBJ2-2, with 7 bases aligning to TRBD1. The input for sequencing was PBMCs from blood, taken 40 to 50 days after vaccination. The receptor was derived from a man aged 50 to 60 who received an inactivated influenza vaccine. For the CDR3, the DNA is TGTGCCAGCAGCCAAGATCACAGGGGAACCGGGGAGCTGTTTTTT. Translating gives CASSQDHRGTGELFF.